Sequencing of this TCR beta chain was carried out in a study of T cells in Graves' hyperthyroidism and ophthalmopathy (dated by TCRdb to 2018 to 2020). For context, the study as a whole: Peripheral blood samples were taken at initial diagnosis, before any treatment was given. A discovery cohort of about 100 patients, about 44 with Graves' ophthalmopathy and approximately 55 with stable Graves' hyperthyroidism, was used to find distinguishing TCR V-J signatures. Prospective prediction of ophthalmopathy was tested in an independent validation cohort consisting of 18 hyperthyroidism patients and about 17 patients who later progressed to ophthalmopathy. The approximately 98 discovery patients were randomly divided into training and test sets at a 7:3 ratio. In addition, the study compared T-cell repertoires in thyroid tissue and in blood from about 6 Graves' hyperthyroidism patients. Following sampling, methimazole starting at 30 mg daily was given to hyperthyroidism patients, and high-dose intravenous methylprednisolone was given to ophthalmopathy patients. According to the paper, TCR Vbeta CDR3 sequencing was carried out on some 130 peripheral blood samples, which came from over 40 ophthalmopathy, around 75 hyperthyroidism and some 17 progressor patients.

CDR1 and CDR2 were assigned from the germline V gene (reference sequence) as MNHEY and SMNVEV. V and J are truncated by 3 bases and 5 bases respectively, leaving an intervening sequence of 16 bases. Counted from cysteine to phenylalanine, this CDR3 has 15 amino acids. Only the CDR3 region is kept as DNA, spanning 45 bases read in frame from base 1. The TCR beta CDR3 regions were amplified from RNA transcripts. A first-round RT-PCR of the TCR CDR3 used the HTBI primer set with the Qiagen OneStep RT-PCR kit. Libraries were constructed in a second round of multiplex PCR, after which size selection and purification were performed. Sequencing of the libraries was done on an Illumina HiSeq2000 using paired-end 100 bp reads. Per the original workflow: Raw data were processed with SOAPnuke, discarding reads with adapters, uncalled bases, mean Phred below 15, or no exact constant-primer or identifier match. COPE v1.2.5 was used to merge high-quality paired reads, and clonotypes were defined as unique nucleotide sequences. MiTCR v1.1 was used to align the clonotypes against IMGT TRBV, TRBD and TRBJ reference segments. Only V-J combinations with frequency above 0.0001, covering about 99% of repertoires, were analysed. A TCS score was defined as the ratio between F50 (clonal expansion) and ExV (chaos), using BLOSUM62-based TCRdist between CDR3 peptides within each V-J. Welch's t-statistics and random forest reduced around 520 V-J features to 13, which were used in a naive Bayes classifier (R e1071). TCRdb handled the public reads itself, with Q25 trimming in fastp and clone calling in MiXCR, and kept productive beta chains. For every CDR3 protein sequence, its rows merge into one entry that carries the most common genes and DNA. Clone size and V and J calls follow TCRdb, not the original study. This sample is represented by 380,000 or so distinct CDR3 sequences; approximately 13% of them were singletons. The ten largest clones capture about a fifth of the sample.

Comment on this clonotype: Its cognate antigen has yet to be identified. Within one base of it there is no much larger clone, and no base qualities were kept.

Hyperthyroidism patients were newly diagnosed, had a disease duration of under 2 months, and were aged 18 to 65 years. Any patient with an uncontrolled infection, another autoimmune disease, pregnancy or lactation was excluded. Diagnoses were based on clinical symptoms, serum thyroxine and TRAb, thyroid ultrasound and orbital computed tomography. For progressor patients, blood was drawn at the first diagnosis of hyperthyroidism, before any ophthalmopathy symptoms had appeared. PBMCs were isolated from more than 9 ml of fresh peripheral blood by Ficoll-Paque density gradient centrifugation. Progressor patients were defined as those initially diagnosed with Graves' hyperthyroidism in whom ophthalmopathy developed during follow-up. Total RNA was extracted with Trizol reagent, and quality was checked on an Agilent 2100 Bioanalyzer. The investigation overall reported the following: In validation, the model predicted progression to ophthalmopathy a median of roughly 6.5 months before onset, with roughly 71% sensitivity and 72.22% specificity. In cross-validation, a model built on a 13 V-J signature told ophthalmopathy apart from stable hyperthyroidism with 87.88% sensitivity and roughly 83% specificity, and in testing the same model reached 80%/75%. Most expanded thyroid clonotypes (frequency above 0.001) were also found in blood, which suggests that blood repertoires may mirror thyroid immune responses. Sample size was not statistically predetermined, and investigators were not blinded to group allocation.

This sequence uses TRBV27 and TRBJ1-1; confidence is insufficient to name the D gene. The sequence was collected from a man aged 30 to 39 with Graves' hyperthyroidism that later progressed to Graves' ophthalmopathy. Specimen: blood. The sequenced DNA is TGTGCCAGCAGTTTGGGGTTCGGCGGAGGGACTGAAGCTTTCTTT. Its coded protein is CASSLGFGGGTEAFF.